What follows are 5 T cell receptor beta chains derived from one specimen sequenced in a study of PD-1 blockade in mismatch repair-deficient tumors. The protocol was immunoSEQ multiplex PCR, while the TCRdb copy is restricted to in-frame clones and leaves out a portion. Here the sample spans about 79,000 clones, approximately 80% being singletons. This material consisted of peripheral blood, taken 44 weeks after starting pembrolizumab. These receptors all stem from an adult with mismatch repair-deficient cancer.

The J gene is TRBJ1-2, the V gene TRBV5-1, with TRBD1 identical over 7 bases. CDR3 length equals 14 residues. Germline trimming cut 2 bases from V and 8 bases from J; bases unmatched to any gene: 9. Looked up from germline, CDR1 is SGHRS and CDR2 is YFSETQ. Here the CDR3 DNA reads TGCGCCAGCAGCTTAGGGGGCGCGGCGGAAGGCTACACCTTC. Protein: CASSLGGAAEGYTF.

This sequence joins TRBV7-9 and TRBJ2-1; 9 bases are shared with TRBD1. Trimming cost V 6 bases and J 5 bases; bases outside gene matches: 11. This CDR3 spans 16 amino acids. Germline V lookup: CDR1 SEHNR, CDR2 FQNEAQ (reference sequence). CDR3 residues: CASRLTGGGENNEQFF. The CDR3 DNA follows: TGTGCCAGCAGACTTACAGGGGGCGGAGAAAACAATGAGCAGTTCTTC.

The rearrangement uses TRBV2 and TRBJ1-5; D might be TRBD1 (6 bases). The V end lost 5 bases, the J end lost 2 bases, and 10 bases lay between the germline ends. The CDR3 is 14 amino acids. Germline loops: CDR1 SNHLY, CDR2 FYNNEI. CDR3 nucleotides: TGTGCCAGCAGTCGGACAGCTGGCAATCAGCCCCAGCATTTT. It translates to CASSRTAGNQPQHF.

The chain combines TRBV5-4 with TRBJ1-1, with TRBD1 matching over 9 bases. V gave up 5 bases and J gave up 1 base; unmatched junction bases: 9. The germline V gene has CDR1 SGHNT and CDR2 YYREEE (reference sequence). CDR3 length equals 16 residues. CDR3 in DNA: TGTGCCAGCAGATCTAGGGAGGGACAGGGGAACACTGAAGCTTTCTTT. Translating gives CASRSREGQGNTEAFF.

This clone was recorded a few times. The genes are TRBV5-5 and TRBJ1-5; D not resolved. This CDR3 contains 15 residues. V gave up 1 base and J gave up 3 bases, with 11 bases separating them. Per the germline V gene, CDR1 is SGHKS and CDR2 is YYEKEE (reference sequence). The chain's CDR3 is CASSLFSENNQPQHF. In nucleotides, the CDR3 is TGTGCCAGCAGCTTGTTTTCGGAGAACAATCAGCCCCAGCATTTT. Combining the CDR3 with reference TRBV5-5 and TRBJ1-5 gives the whole variable domain DAGVTQSPTHLIKTRGQQVTLRCSPISGHKSVSWYQQVLGQGPQFIFQYYEKEERGRGNFPDRFSARQFPNYSSELNVNALLLGDSALYLCASSLFSENNQPQHFGDGTRLSIL.